These T cell receptor beta chains were read from a single sample in a study of breast tumors, draining lymph nodes, adjacent tissues. TCRdb processed the multiplex PCR reads anew with MiXCR; each CDR3 protein has one entry. In the table there are some 170,000 distinct CDR3 sequences, 30% to 40% of which are singletons. Sequenced sample: axillary lymph node tissue. All receptors come from a female donor with breast cancer. Some clones in this sample may be carry-over from other donors' samples. CDR3s include the opening cysteine and the closing phenylalanine or tryptophan. D genes are given only for firm matches. Size is omitted from some rows. Given values are once, few, many or a class for expanded clones.

j_call clone_size v_call d_call cdr3_nt cdr3_aa
TRBJ2-2 many TRBV20-1 . TGCAGTGCTAGAGATTCCTGGCGAGGGGCCACCGGGGAGCTGTTTTTT CSARDSWRGATGELFF
TRBJ2-3 . TRBV18 TRBD1 TGTGCCAGCTCACCGCGAGACAGGGAGAATACGCAGTATTTT CASSPRDRENTQYF
TRBJ2-3 . TRBV15 TRBD2 TGTGCCACCAGCAGAGCTGCAGCGGGGAAGCAGTATTTT CATSRAAAGKQYF
TRBJ2-2 many TRBV9 . TGTGCCAGCACAGGCCGAGCCGGGGAGCTGTTTTTT CASTGRAGELFF
TRBJ2-5 many TRBV6-6 . TGTGCCAGCAGTTGGATCCGGGCCGCAGAGACCCAGTACTTC CASSWIRAAETQYF
TRBJ1-3 . TRBV9 TRBD1 TGTGCAAACAGGGGTGCTGGAAACACCATATATTTT CANRGAGNTIYF
TRBJ2-2 . TRBV5-6 . TGTGCCAGCAGCTTGGCAGGCCCCACCCGCACCGGGGAGCTGTTTTTT CASSLAGPTRTGELFF
TRBJ1-2 many TRBV7-2 . TGTGCCAGCAGCGTACCGGACAGACTTAACTATGGCTACCCCTTC CASSVPDRLNYGYPF
TRBJ2-7 many TRBV5-8 . TGTGCCAGCAGCTCCTCCTCGATCTTAGCCGGATTTAAGGACTTC CASSSSSILAGFKDF
TRBJ2-5 many TRBV25-1 . TGTGCCACCCTGTCGGGGTACCAAGAGACCCAGTACTTC CATLSGYQETQYF
TRBJ2-7 . TRBV11-2 TRBD2 TGTGCCAGCAGCGTGCGGACTAGCGGGGGATATGCCTACGAGCAGTACTTC CASSVRTSGGYAYEQYF
TRBJ2-1 many TRBV5-8 TRBD2 TGTGCCAGCAGCTTGACTAGCGGGGGTGGTGAGCAGTTCTTC CASSLTSGGGEQFF
TRBJ2-1 many TRBV20-1 TRBD2 TGCAGTGCTCGCCGGGGCGGGGGGGCCTACAATGAGCAGTTCTTC CSARRGGGAYNEQFF
TRBJ2-1 . TRBV9 TRBD2 TGTGCCAGCAGTAGCGGGGGGGGTTACAATGAGCAGTTCTTC CASSSGGGYNEQFF
TRBJ1-6 many TRBV27 TRBD1 TGTGCCAGCAGTTTAATACAGGGGGCCCATCCCCTCCACTTT CASSLIQGAHPLHF